Below, 14 T cell receptor beta chains from the same sample are listed, as sequenced in a study of T cell responses to AZD1222 COVID-19 vaccine. Using immunoSEQ multiplex PCR, the repertoire was profiled, and TCRdb retains in-frame clones only, with some absent. The sample lists 130,000 to 150,000 clones; 85% to 95% were seen once. The sequencing used peripheral blood, collected on day 0 of AZD1222 vaccination. The receptors here all came from an adult in good health.

The chain is built from TRBV7-9 and TRBJ2-1; perhaps TRBD2 as D (5 bases). V was shortened by 5 bases and J by 9 bases, with 11 bases between the two germline ends. Germline CDR1 and CDR2: SEHNR and FQNEAQ (reference sequence). This CDR3 has 12 amino acids. CDR3 DNA sequence: TGTGCCAGCAGCCTCCTGGGGAGTGAGCAGTTCTTC. It specifies CASSLLGSEQFF.

This CDR3 reads CASSYQGYGYTF. CDR3 nucleotides: TGTGCCAGCAGTTACCAGGGTTATGGCTACACCTTC. V usage is TRBV7-8 and J usage is TRBJ1-2; a weak D match, TRBD1 (5 bases). The CDR3 spans 12 residues. Germline V gene lookup returns CDR1 SGHVS and CDR2 FQNEAQ. Trimming took off 6 bases at V and 5 bases at J, with 10 bases between the two ends.

This chain uses TRBV18 with TRBJ1-6, with no clear D. The CDR3 loop spans 16 amino acids. The V and J ends lost 3 bases and 0 bases respectively, with 9 bases between them. Germline V gives CDR1 KGHSH, CDR2 LQKENI. The CDR3 loop reads CASSPARSSYNSPLHF. CDR3 DNA sequence: TGTGCCAGCTCACCGGCCCGCAGCTCCTATAATTCACCCCTCCACTTT.

This clone has a single count. V gene TRBV2 combines with J gene TRBJ1-1, with a tentative D call TRBD1 (6 bases). The germline V and J ends were trimmed by 8 bases and 2 bases, with 18 bases remaining between them. This CDR3 has 15 amino acids. In germline, CDR1 is SNHLY, CDR2 FYNNEI. As DNA, the CDR3 is TGTGCCAGCTTCCCCCTGTCGGGGGGCAACACTGAAGCTTTCTTT. It translates to CASFPLSGGNTEAFF.

This chain uses TRBV30 with TRBJ1-5, with 8 bases fitting TRBD1. J was trimmed by 6 bases and V by 3 bases; bases with no gene match: 10. Germline lookup yields CDR1 GTSNPN and CDR2 SVGIG (reference sequence). The CDR3 sequence is 15 residues long. CDR3 nucleotide sequence: TGTGCCTGGAGCCTCAAGGACAGGGAAGTTCAGCCCCAGCATTTT. Its protein product is CAWSLKDREVQPQHF.

The chain couples TRBV19 to TRBJ2-5, with D tentatively TRBD1 (6 bases). V dropped 5 bases and J dropped 5 bases, with 21 bases sitting between them. The CDR3 extends over 16 amino acids. The germline V gene has CDR1 LNHDA and CDR2 SQIVND (reference sequence). The CDR3 sequence: CASSWATGSRRETQYF. DNA of the CDR3: TGTGCCAGTAGTTGGGCAACAGGGTCCCGGCGGGAGACCCAGTACTTC.

The J gene is TRBJ1-2, the V gene TRBV12-3 or TRBV12-4; D is undetermined. Trimming took off 7 bases at V and 4 bases at J, with 10 bases between the two ends. The CDR3 spans 12 residues. In DNA, the CDR3 is TGTGCCAGCACCCCCGGACCCTATGGCTACACCTTC. Its protein is CASTPGPYGYTF.

In its sample, this clone was seen a few times. The rearrangement joins TRBV7-9 to TRBJ1-4, with 7 bases aligning to TRBD1. Germline loops: CDR1 SEHNR, CDR2 FQNEAQ (reference sequence). This CDR3 has 14 amino acids. With V trimmed by 4 bases and J by 8 bases, 7 bases remained unmatched. This CDR3 reads CASSSTGVGEKLFF. The CDR3 coding sequence is TGTGCCAGCAGCTCTACAGGGGTCGGAGAAAAACTGTTTTTT.

V is TRBV6-2 or TRBV6-3 and J is TRBJ1-3; D unclear. V shed 2 bases and J shed 3 bases, with 11 bases lying between them. CDR1 and CDR2 from the germline V gene are MNHEY and SVGEGT. There are 15 residues in the CDR3. As DNA, the CDR3 is TGTGCCAGCAGTTACGGCAACTCCCGTGGAAACACCATATATTTT. This codes for CASSYGNSRGNTIYF.

This rearrangement joins TRBV18 to TRBJ1-2; 7 bases fit TRBD1. Germline CDR1 is KGHSH and CDR2 is LQKENI. Germline trimming cut 6 bases from V and 8 bases from J; bases unmatched to any gene: 9. This CDR3 has 13 amino acids. CDR3 sequence: CASSSDRDWGYTF. DNA for the CDR3: TGTGCCAGCTCTTCAGACAGGGACTGGGGCTACACCTTC.

The chain employs TRBV5-1 and TRBJ2-6, with 7 nucleotides matching TRBD1. Unmatched junction bases numbered 12, after V lost 3 bases and J lost 0 bases. Germline V gene data show CDR1 as SGHRS and CDR2 as YFSETQ. The CDR3 extends over 19 amino acids. For the CDR3, the DNA is TGCGCCAGCAGCTACCGGACAGGCGCCACAAACTCTGGGGCCAACGTCCTGACTTTC. Protein: CASSYRTGATNSGANVLTF.

The rearrangement links TRBV2 to TRBJ1-1, with 8 bases fitting TRBD1. The CDR3 totals 16 residues. The trim removed 4 bases at V and 3 bases at J, leaving 10 bases unmatched. CDR1 SNHLY and CDR2 FYNNEI come from the germline V gene. CDR3 protein: CASSGGGTTGDTEAFF. The CDR3 DNA follows: TGTGCCAGCAGTGGAGGGGGTACGACAGGGGACACTGAAGCTTTCTTT.

V usage is TRBV5-6 and J usage is TRBJ2-7; unclear D gene. Germline CDR1 reads SGHDT; CDR2 reads YYEEEE. The length of the CDR3 is 12 residues. The V and J ends lost 5 bases and 4 bases respectively, with 10 bases between them. The CDR3 loop reads CASSRSEYEQYF. The CDR3, as DNA: TGTGCCAGCAGTCGCTCAGAGTACGAGCAGTACTTC.

The chain couples TRBV5-1 to TRBJ2-1; D not certain. Germline V gene sequence: CDR1 SGHRS, CDR2 YFSETQ. V gave up 4 bases and J gave up 2 bases, with 10 bases separating them. The CDR3 runs 14 residues. The CDR3 loop is CASSARGPYNEQFF. The CDR3 nucleotides are TGCGCCAGCAGCGCCCGTGGGCCCTACAATGAGCAGTTCTTC.